These 13 T cell receptor beta chains were sequenced from one sample in a study of T cell responses to AZD1222 COVID-19 vaccine. Measured with immunoSEQ multiplex PCR; TCRdb has only the in-frame clones, and not every one. The sample lists approximately 110,000 clones, 88% occurring once. The source material was peripheral blood, sampled on day 0 of AZD1222 vaccination. The receptors were sampled from an adult in good health.

This clone was recorded only once. This rearrangement joins TRBV6-2 or TRBV6-3 to TRBJ2-3, with 8 positions matching TRBD2. The CDR3 totals 16 residues. J lost 1 base, V lost 4 bases, and 7 bases had no gene match. Germline CDR1 reads MNHEY; CDR2 reads SVGEGT. CDR3 DNA: TGTGCCAGCAGTTTTAAGCGGGGGACCCGCACAGATACGCAGTATTTT. Residues: CASSFKRGTRTDTQYF.

DNA of the CDR3: TGTGCCAGTAATGCGGGGTATAGCAATCAGCCCCAGCATTTT. Its protein is CASNAGYSNQPQHF. The genes are TRBV19 and TRBJ1-5; D is unresolved. The CDR3 runs 14 residues. The germline CDR1 and CDR2 sequences are LNHDA and SQIVND (reference sequence). V gave up 7 bases and J gave up 0 bases, with 10 bases separating them.

This chain connects TRBV7-2 to TRBJ1-6; no clear D gene. Between the trimmed V and J ends, which lost 2 bases and 4 bases, there was a span of 3 bases. Per the germline V gene, CDR1 is SGHTA and CDR2 is FQGNSA. This CDR3 region has 13 residues. The CDR3 DNA reads TGTGCCAGCAGCTTATTATATAATTCACCCCTCCACTTT. Protein product: CASSLLYNSPLHF.

In this sample, this clone turned up once. The rearrangement joins TRBV4-2 to TRBJ2-7, with D perhaps matching TRBD1 (5 bases). The CDR3 length is 14 residues. The germline gives CDR1 LGHNA, CDR2 YNFKEQ. V lost 4 bases to trimming and J lost 0 bases, with 10 bases between them. The CDR3 region is CASSPSGNSYEQYF. The CDR3 nucleotides read TGTGCCAGCAGCCCATCAGGGAACTCCTACGAGCAGTACTTC.

The chain has TRBV10-3 and TRBJ2-1; maybe TRBD2 (6 bases). Trimming left V 8 bases short and J 2 bases short, with 13 bases between. Germline values: CDR1 ENHRY, CDR2 SYGVKD. CDR3 length equals 14 residues. CDR3 amino acids: CAIRGGGAYNEQFF. Written as DNA, the CDR3 is TGTGCCATCCGAGGCGGAGGGGCCTACAATGAGCAGTTCTTC.

This chain joins TRBV5-1 and TRBJ1-2; D possibly corresponds to TRBD1 (5 bases). This CDR3 is built from 14 residues. The V gene lost 4 bases and the J gene lost 2 bases, with 12 bases spanning the gap. CDR1 is SGHRS and CDR2 is YFSETQ in the germline V gene. In nucleotides, the CDR3 is TGCGCCAGCAGCGCCAGGACACTCAACTATGGCTACACCTTC. Amino acid sequence: CASSARTLNYGYTF.

The V and J genes are TRBV12-3 or TRBV12-4 and TRBJ1-2, with D maybe TRBD1 (5 bases). The V end lost 2 bases, the J end lost 8 bases, and 12 bases lay between the germline ends. The CDR3 sequence is 13 residues long. Written as DNA, the CDR3 is TGTGCCAGCAGTTTAACAGGCCTTGGCGGCTACACCTTC. Protein product: CASSLTGLGGYTF.

The V call is TRBV11-3, the J call TRBJ2-3; TRBD2 matches 7 bases. CDR1 is SGHNT, CDR2 YENEEA, per germline. The CDR3 totals 15 residues. Losses at the gene ends were 5 bases for V and 3 bases for J; bases not matched to a gene: 8. The CDR3 DNA reads TGTGCCAGCAGCGGGGGGGAAGGGTATACAGATACGCAGTATTTT. Protein sequence: CASSGGEGYTDTQYF.

This chain connects TRBV19 to TRBJ1-1, with 9 positions matching TRBD1. With V trimmed by 6 bases and J by 6 bases, 8 bases remained unmatched. The CDR3 runs 14 residues. CDR1 is LNHDA and CDR2 is SQIVND in the germline V gene (reference sequence). DNA for the CDR3: TGTGCCAGTAGCCGACAGGGGGGGATCCCTGAAGCTTTCTTT. Translated, it gives CASSRQGGIPEAFF.

The chain recombines TRBV28 with TRBJ2-3; TRBD2 matches at 7 bases. Germline-derived CDR1 and CDR2 are MDHEN and SYDVKM. The CDR3 runs 16 residues. The V gene end was trimmed by 3 bases and the J gene end by 4 bases; junction bases not matched to a gene: 10. The CDR3 nucleotides are TGTGCCAGCAGTTTTAGTACGGGAGGCCCTGCAGATACGCAGTATTTT. This sequence encodes CASSFSTGGPADTQYF.

The chain joins TRBV4-1 to TRBJ2-5, with TRBD2 matching over 9 bases. J gave up 4 bases and V 4 bases, and 10 bases lay outside the gene matches. The CDR3 loop spans 16 amino acids. Per the germline V gene, CDR1 is MGHRA and CDR2 is YSYEKL. CDR3 bases: TGCGCCAGCAGCCCCAGGGCCCGGCGGGAGGGAGAGACCCAGTACTTC. This codes for CASSPRARREGETQYF.

The sample holds one count of this clone. The V gene is TRBV29-1, the J gene TRBJ2-5; possibly TRBD1 for D (5 bases). Germline lookup yields CDR1 SQVTM and CDR2 ANQGSEA. Deletions cut 0 bases from V and 5 bases from J, with 16 bases between. The CDR3 loop spans 15 amino acids. The DNA of the CDR3 is TGCAGCGTTGAAGATTGGACACCCCCCAGGGAGACCCAGTACTTC. It encodes CSVEDWTPPRETQYF.

This clone was seen more than once but under ten times. V gene TRBV2 combines with J gene TRBJ2-7, with D possibly matching TRBD2 (5 bases). CDR1 is SNHLY, CDR2 FYNNEI, per germline. Trimming removed 0 bases from V and 5 bases from J, with 14 bases in between. This CDR3 is 15 amino acids long. The CDR3: CASSEAPGLPNEQYF. The CDR3 DNA reads as TGTGCCAGCAGTGAAGCACCGGGATTACCCAACGAGCAGTACTTC.